Detailed here is one TCR beta chain. This CDR3 is 14 amino acids long. The germline V and J ends were trimmed by 2 bases and 5 bases, with 13 bases remaining between them. Germline assignment: CDR1 MNHNY and CDR2 SVGAGI (reference sequence). The iRepertoire nested amplicon-rescue multiplex PCR amplified TCR alpha and beta CDR3s from RNA. TCRdb ran MiXCR on the multiplex PCR reads and lists one entry per CDR3 protein. The data show about 410,000 distinct CDR3 sequences, 41% seen once. This sample stems from a study of glioma-infiltrating T cells. On the study more broadly: WHO grade II oligodendrogliomas or astrocytomas, plus non-recurrent WHO grade IV glioblastomas, were sampled.

The rearrangement uses TRBV6-6 and TRBJ2-7; D may be TRBD1 (6 bases). The source material was glioma tissue, nonneoplastic brain tissue, or PBMCs (not recorded which). This sequence was found in a human donor with low-grade glioma or glioblastoma, undergoing nonglioma brain surgery, or in good health (not recorded which). The DNA for the CDR3 is TGTGCCAGCAGTTACCAGGGGCAGGGCCACGAGCAGTACTTC. The encoded protein is CASSYQGQGHEQYF.